This T cell receptor beta chain stems from a study of blood T cell repertoires in COVID-19. About the study: In each case, the material was cDNA or gDNA derived from T cells, B-cell-depleted T cells, or PBMCs.

In germline, CDR1 is SGHAT, CDR2 FQNNGV. Losses at the gene ends were 6 bases for V and 4 bases for J; bases not matched to a gene: 12. The CDR3 spans 16 residues. As processed by the authors: Amplified reference gene primers provided the basis for estimating nucleated cell counts. TCRdb's table, derived via immunoSEQ multiplex PCR, lists solely in-frame clones and lacks some. The V and J calls and clone size come from that table; D and trimming were worked out from the DNA. The table shows some 80,000 clones, with around 87% occurring only once. This clone was picked up a small number of times. The sequenced sample was peripheral blood. The source of this sequence is a woman aged 50 to 65 with active or convalescent COVID-19. V is TRBV11-2 and J is TRBJ1-1; 9 bases fit TRBD1. CDR3 in amino acids: CASRPDRGGATTEAFF. The CDR3 DNA reads TGTGCCAGCAGACCGGACAGGGGAGGGGCGACCACTGAAGCTTTCTTT.